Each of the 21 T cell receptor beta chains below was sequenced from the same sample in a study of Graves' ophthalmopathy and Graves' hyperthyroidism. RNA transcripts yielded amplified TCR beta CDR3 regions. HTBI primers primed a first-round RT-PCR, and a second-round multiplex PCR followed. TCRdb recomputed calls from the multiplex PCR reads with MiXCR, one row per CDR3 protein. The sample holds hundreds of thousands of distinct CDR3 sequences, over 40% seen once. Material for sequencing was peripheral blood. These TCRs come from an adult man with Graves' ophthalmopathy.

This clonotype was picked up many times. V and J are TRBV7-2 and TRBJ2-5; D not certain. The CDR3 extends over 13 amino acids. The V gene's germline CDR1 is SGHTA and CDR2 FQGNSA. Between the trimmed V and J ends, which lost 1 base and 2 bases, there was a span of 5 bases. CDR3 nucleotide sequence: TGTGCCAGCAGCTTAGAGAGACAAGAGACCCAGTACTTC. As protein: CASSLERQETQYF. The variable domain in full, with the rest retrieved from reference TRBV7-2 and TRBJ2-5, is GAGVSQSPSNKVTEKGKDVELRCDPISGHTALYWYRQSLGQGLEFLIYFQGNSAPDKSGLPSDRFSAERTGGSVSTLTIQRTQQEDSAVYLCASSLERQETQYFGPGTRLLVL.

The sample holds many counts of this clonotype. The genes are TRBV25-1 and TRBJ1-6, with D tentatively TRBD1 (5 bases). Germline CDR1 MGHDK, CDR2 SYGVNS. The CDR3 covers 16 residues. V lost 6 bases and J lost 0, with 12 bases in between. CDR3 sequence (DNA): TGTGCCAGCAGCGGGGGGGGGAGCTCCTATAATTCACCCCTCCACTTT. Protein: CASSGGGSSYNSPLHF.

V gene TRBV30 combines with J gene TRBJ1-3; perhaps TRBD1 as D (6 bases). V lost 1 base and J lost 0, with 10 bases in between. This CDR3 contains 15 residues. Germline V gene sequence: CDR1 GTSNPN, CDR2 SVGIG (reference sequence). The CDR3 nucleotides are TGTGCCTGGAGTGGGACAGCTATCTCTGGAAACACCATATATTTT. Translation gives CAWSGTAISGNTIYF.

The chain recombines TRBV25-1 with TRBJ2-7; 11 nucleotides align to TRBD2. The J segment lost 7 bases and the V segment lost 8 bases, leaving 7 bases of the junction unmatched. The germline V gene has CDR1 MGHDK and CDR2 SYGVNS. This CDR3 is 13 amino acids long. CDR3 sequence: CASGGLAGEEQYF. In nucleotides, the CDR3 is TGTGCCAGCGGCGGACTAGCGGGCGAAGAGCAGTACTTC.

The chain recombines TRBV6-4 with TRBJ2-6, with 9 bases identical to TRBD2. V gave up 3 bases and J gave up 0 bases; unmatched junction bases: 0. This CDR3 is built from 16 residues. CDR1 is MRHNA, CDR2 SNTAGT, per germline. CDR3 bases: TGTGCCAGCAGTGAGCGGGGGGGCTCTGGGGCCAACGTCCTGACTTTC. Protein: CASSERGGSGANVLTF.

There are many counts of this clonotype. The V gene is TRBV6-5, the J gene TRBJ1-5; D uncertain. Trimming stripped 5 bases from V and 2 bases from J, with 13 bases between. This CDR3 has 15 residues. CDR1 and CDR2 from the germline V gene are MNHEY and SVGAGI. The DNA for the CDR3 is TGTGCCAGCAGTGGCTGGGATATTGGCAATCAGCCCCAGCATTTT. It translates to CASSGWDIGNQPQHF.

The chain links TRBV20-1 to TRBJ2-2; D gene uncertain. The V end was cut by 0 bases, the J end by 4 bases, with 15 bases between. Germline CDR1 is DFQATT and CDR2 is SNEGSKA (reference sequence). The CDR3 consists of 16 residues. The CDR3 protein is CSARDLRTLGTGELFF. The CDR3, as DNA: TGCAGTGCTAGAGATCTGAGGACCCTGGGCACCGGGGAGCTGTTTTTT.

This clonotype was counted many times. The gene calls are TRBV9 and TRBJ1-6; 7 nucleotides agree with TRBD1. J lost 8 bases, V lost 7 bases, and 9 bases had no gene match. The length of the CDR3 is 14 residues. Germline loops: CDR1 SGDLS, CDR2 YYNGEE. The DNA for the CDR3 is TGTGCCAGCCGCCGGGGGACAGCGGATTCACCCCTCCACTTT. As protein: CASRRGTADSPLHF.

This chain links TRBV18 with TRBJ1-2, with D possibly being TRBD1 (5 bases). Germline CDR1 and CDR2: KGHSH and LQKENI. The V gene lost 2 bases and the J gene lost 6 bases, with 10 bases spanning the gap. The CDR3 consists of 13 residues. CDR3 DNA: TGTGCCAGCTCACCAATCAGGGTAGATGGCTACACCTTC. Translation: CASSPIRVDGYTF.

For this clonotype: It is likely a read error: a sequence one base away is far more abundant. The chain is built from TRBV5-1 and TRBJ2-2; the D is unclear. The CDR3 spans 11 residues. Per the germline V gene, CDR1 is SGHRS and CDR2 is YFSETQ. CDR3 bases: TGCACCAGCACCTACACCGGGGAGCTGTTTTTT. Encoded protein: CTSTYTGELFF. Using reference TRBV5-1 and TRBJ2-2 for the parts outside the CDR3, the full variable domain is KAGVTQTPRYLIKTRGQQVTLSCSPISGHRSVSWYQQTPGQGLQFLFEYFSETQRNKGNFPGRFSGRQFSNSRSEMNVSTLELGDSALYLCTSTYTGELFFGEGSRLTVL.

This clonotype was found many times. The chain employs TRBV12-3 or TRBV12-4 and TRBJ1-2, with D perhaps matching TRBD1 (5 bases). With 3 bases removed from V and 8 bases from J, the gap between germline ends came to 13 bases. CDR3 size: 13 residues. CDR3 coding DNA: TGTGCCAGCAGTTTCCCGGGACGGAGGGGCTACACCTTC. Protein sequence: CASSFPGRRGYTF.

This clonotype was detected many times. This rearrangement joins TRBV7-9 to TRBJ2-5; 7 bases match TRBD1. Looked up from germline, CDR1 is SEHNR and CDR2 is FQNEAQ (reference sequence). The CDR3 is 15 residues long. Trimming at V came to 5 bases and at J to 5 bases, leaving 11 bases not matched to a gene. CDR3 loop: CASSPGTAIRETQYF. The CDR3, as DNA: TGTGCCAGCAGCCCCGGGACAGCGATTAGGGAGACCCAGTACTTC.

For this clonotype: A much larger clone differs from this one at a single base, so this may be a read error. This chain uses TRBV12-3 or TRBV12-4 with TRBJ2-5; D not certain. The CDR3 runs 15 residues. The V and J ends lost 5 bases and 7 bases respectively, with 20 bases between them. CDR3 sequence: CASSTHHSSPGTQYF. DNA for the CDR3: TGTGCCAGCAGTACGCACCACAGTTCCCCTGGGACCCAGTACTTC.

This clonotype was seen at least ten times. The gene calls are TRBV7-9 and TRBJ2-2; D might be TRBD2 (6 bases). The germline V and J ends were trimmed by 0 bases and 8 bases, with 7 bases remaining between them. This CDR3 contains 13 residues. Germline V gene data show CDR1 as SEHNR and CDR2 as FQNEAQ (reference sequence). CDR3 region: CASSLAEGGELFF. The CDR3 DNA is TGTGCCAGCAGCTTAGCGGAGGGAGGGGAGCTGTTTTTT.

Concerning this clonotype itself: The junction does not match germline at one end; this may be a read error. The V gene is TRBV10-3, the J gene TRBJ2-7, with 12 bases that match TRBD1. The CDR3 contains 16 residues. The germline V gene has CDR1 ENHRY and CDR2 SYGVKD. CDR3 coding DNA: TGTGCCAGCAGTGAATTGGGGGGACAGGGGGCATACGAGCAGTACTTC. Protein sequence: CASSELGGQGAYEQYF.

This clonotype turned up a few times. The CDR3 DNA follows: TGCAGTGCTAGAGCAGGGGACCAGCCCCAGCATTTT. It codes for CSARAGDQPQHF. The V call is TRBV20-1, the J call TRBJ1-5, with D perhaps TRBD1 (6 bases). Per germline, CDR1 DFQATT and CDR2 SNEGSKA (reference sequence). V was cut by 1 base and J by 7 bases, with 8 bases left in between. The CDR3 is 12 amino acids.

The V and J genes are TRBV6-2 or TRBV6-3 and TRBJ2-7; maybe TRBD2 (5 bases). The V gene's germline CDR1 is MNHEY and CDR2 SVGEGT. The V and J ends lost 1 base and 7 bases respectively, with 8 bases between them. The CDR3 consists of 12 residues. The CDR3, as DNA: TGTGCCAGCAGTTACTTGACGGGGGAGCAGTACTTC. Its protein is CASSYLTGEQYF.

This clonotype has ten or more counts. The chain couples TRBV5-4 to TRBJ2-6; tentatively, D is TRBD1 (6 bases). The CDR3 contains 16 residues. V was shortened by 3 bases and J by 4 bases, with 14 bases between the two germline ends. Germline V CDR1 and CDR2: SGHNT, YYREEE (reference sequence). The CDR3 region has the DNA TGTGCCAGCAGCTGGTCAGGGGTGACGGGGGCCAACGTCCTGACTTTC. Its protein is CASSWSGVTGANVLTF.

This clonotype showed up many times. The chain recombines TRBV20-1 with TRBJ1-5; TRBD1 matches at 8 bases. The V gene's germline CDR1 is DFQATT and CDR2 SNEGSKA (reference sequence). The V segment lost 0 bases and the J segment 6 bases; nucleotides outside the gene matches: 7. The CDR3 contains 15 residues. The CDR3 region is CSARDSRTGSQPQHF. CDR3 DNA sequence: TGCAGTGCTAGAGATTCCCGGACAGGGAGTCAGCCCCAGCATTTT.

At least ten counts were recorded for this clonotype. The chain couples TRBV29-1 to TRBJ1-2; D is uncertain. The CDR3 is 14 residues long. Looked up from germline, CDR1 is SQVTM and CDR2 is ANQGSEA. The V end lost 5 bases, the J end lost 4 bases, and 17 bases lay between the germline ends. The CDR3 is CSVIPPGTLYGYTF. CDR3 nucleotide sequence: TGCAGCGTTATTCCGCCGGGAACACTCTATGGCTACACCTTC. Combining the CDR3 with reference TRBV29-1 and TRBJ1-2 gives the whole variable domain SAVISQKPSRDICQRGTSLTIQCQVDSQVTMMFWYRQQPGQSLTLIATANQGSEATYESGFVIDKFPISRPNLTFSTLTVSNMSPEDSSIYLCSVIPPGTLYGYTFGSGTRLTVV.

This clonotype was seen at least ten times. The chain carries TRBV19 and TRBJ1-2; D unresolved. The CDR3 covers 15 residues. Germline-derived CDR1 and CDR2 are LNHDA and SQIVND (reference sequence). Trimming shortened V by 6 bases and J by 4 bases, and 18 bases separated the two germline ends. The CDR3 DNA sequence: TGTGCCAGTAGGCCCGAGGATTGGACGGTCTATGGCTACACCTTC. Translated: CASRPEDWTVYGYTF.